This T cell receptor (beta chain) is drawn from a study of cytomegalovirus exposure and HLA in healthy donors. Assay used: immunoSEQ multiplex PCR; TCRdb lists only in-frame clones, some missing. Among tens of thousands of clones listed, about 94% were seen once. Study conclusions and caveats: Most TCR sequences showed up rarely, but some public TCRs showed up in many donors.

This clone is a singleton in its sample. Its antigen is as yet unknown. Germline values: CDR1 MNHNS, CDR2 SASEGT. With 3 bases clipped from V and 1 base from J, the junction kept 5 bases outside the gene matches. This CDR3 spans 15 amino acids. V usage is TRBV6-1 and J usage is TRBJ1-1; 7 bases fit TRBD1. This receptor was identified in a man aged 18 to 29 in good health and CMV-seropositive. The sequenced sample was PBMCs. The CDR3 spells CASSDEGTENTEAFF. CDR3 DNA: TGTGCCAGCAGTGACGAGGGGACAGAGAACACTGAAGCTTTCTTT.